The T cell receptor beta chain under discussion was sequenced for a study of cytomegalovirus exposure and HLA in healthy donors. The overall study: Tens of millions of unique TCR sequences came from HLA-typed donors in an early release. Study outcomes and limitations: There were 150 to 200 TCR beta chains listed as cytomegalovirus-associated.

The PCR contained 60 Vbeta and 13 Jbeta primers. Original data processing: Later, some 79 million unique TCR beta chains were counted in an analysis, and roughly 11 million of them were shared. Assay: immunoSEQ multiplex PCR; the TCRdb copy retains only in-frame clones and omits some. D and trimming come from the DNA, and the V and J calls and clone size come from that table. The profile shows about 140,000 clones, over 70% of them singletons. Healthy people donating bone marrow made up the donors. The CDR3 spans 16 residues. V dropped 2 bases and J dropped 8 bases, with 18 bases sitting between them. Germline V gene sequence: CDR1 MNHNY, CDR2 SVGAGI (reference sequence). Comments on this clone: Its antigen is undetermined.

Sample: PBMCs. The chain links TRBV6-6 to TRBJ1-4, with D possibly being TRBD1 (6 bases). The source is a man aged 18 to 29 in good health and CMV-seronegative. The CDR3 loop reads CASSYPKQGLREKLFF. CDR3 coding DNA: TGTGCCAGCAGTTACCCAAAACAGGGCTTGCGCGAAAAACTGTTTTTT.